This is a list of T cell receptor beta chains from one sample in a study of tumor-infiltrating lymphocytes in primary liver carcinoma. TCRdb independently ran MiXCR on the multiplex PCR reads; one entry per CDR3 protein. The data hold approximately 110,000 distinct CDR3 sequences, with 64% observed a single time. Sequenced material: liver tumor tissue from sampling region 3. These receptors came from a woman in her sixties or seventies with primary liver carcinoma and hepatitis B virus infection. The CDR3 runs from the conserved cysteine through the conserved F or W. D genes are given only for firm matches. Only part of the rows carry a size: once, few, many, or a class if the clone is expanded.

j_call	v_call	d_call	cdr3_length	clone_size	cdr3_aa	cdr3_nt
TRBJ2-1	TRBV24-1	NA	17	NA	CATSDLTPSLSYNGQFF	TGTGCCACCAGTGATTTGACTCCGAGTTTATCCTACAATGGGCAGTTCTTC
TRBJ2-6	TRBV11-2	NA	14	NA	CASSTVTGADVLTF	TGTGCCAGCTCGACAGTAACTGGGGCTGATGTCCTGACTTTC
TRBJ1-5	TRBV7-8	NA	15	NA	CASSDHTSRSQPRHF	TGTGCCAGCAGCGATCACACAAGTAGGAGTCAGCCCCGGCATTTT
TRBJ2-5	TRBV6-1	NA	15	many	CASSGRDIKGETQYF	TGTGCCAGCAGTGGCCGGGACATAAAGGGAGAGACCCAGTACTTC
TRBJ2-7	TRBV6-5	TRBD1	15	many	CASTRTGGSSYEQYF	TGTGCCAGCACCCGGACAGGGGGGAGCTCCTACGAGCAGTACTTC
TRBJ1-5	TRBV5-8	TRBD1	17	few	CGSSLVGTGVLGQPQHF	TGTGGCAGCAGCTTGGTGGGGACAGGCGTCCTCGGGCAGCCCCAGCATTTT
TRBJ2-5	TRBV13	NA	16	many	CASSDAGTRKQETQYF	TGTGCCAGCAGCGACGCCGGGACACGAAAACAAGAGACCCAGTACTTC
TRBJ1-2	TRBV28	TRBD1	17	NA	CAGSLFRRQGSGYGYTF	TGTGCCGGCAGTTTATTTCGAAGACAGGGGTCGGGCTATGGCTACACCTTC
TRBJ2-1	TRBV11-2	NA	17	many	CASSLVFDMLIRDEQFF	TGTGCCAGCAGCTTAGTGTTCGACATGCTAATTCGCGATGAGCAGTTCTTC
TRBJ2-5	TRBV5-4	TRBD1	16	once	CASSPGQIPSKETQYF	TGTGCCAGCAGCCCGGGACAGATACCTTCAAAGGAGACCCAGTACTTC
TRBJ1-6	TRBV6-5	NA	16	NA	CASSYSRRKGDTPLHF	TGTGCCAGCAGTTACTCGAGACGAAAGGGGGATACACCCCTCCATTTT
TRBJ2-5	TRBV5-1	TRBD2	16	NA	CASSPGLVGLSETQYF	TGCGCCAGCAGCCCCGGACTAGTGGGACTGTCAGAGACCCAGTACTTC
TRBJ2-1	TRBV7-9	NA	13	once	CASIDTGDDEQFF	TGTGCCAGCATCGACACGGGGGACGATGAGCAGTTCTTC
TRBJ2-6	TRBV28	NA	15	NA	CASSFSGLQANVLTF	TGTGCCAGCAGTTTCTCAGGGTTACAGGCCAACGTCCTGACTTTC
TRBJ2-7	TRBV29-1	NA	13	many	CSVAGHYSYEQYF	TGCAGCGTTGCTGGACACTACTCCTACGAGCAGTACTTC
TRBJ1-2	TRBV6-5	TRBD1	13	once	CASSYDRVYGYIF	TGTGCCAGCAGTTACGACAGGGTTTATGGCTACATCTTC
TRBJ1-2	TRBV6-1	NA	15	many	CASSEAWGFHYGYTF	TGTGCCAGCAGTGAAGCGTGGGGATTCCACTATGGCTACACCTTC
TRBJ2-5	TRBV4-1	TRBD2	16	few	CASSPGTSGRGETQYF	TGCGCCAGCAGCCCGGGTACTAGCGGAAGAGGAGAGACACAGTACTTC
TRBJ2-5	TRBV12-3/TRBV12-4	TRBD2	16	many	CASRALAGGWGETQYF	TGTGCCAGCAGGGCTTTAGCGGGAGGTTGGGGAGAGACCCAGTACTTC
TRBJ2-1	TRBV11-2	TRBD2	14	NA	CASRQVREGTEQFF	TGTGCCAGCAGACAGGTTCGGGAGGGAACTGAACAGTTCTTC
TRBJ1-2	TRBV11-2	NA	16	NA	CASNLRTPGGFYGYTF	TGTGCCAGCAACCTCAGGACACCGGGGGGGTTCTATGGCTACACCTTC
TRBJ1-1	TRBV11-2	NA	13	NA	CTSSLERERRVFF	TGTACCAGCAGCTTAGAGCGGGAGCGGCGAGTTTTCTTT
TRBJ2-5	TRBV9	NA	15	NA	CASSNNQGGGETQYF	TGTGCCAGCAGCAACAACCAGGGAGGGGGGGAGACCCAGTACTTC
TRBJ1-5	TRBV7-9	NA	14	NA	CDSSRDISNQPQHF	TGTGACAGCAGTCGGGACATTAGCAATCAGCCCCAGCATTTT
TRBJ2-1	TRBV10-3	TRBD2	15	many	CAISDLAGLNNEQFF	TGTGCCATCAGCGACCTAGCGGGATTAAACAATGAGCAGTTCTTC
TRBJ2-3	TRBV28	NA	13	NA	CAISSGAHLTQYF	TGTGCCATCAGTTCGGGGGCTCACCTCACCCAGTATTTT
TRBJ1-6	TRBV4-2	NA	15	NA	CASSQRAIRNSPLHF	TGTGCCAGTAGCCAAAGAGCGATTAGAAACTCACCCCTCCACTTT
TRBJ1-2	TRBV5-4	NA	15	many	CASSPRGGVDYGYTF	TGTGCCAGCAGCCCCAGGGGAGGGGTAGACTATGGCTACACCTTC
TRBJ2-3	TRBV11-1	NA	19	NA	CASSSGGSSVGARTDTQYF	TGTGCCAGCAGCTCTGGGGGAAGCTCTGTTGGAGCCCGCACAGATACGCAGTATTTT
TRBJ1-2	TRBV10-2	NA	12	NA	CASGGETYDYTF	TGCGCCAGCGGGGGAGAGACCTATGACTACACCTTC
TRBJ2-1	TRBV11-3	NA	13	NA	CASSPGGYNEESF	TGTGCCAGCAGTCCCGGGGGCTACAATGAGGAGTCCTTC
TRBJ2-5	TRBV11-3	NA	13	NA	CASGIQGGQIRYF	TGTGCCAGCGGAATCCAAGGGGGTCAGATCCGGTACTTC
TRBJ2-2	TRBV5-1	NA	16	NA	CASSYTGTLNTGELFF	TGCGCCAGCAGCTACACAGGTACCCTGAACACCGGGGAGCTGTTTTTT
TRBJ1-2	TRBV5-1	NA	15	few	CASSLAGGENYGYTF	TGCGCCAGCAGCTTGGCTGGGGGAGAGAACTATGGCTACACCTTC
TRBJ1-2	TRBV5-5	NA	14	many	CASSPRGSLGGYTF	TGTGCCAGCAGCCCTAGGGGCTCTTTGGGCGGCTACACCTTC
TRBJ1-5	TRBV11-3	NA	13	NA	CASSPGQNQPRHF	TGTGCCAGTAGCCCTGGACAGAATCAGCCCCGGCATTTT
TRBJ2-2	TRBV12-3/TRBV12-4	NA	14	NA	CASSYTAKTGELLF	TGTGCCAGCAGCTACACAGCGAAGACCGGGGAGCTGCTTTTT
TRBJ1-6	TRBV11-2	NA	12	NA	CASNPGTWELHF	TGTGCCAGCAACCCCGGCACATGGGAGCTCCACTTT
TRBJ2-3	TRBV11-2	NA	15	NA	CGSSLQGILADAQYF	TGTGGCAGCAGCTTACAGGGTATACTTGCAGATGCGCAGTATTTT
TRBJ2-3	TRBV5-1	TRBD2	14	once	CASSYSGRSYTQYF	TGCGCCAGCAGTTACAGCGGGAGGTCCTATACGCAGTATTTT
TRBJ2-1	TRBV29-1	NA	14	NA	CSSNQLRTYDEQFF	TGCAGCTCTAATCAGTTGCGGACCTACGATGAGCAATTCTTC
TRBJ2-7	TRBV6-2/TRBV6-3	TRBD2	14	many	CASSRLAGAYEQYF	TGTGCCAGCAGCAGACTAGCGGGTGCCTACGAGCAGTACTTC
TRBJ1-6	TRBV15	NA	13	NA	CATSRRYNSPLHF	TGTGCCACCAGCAGACGGTATAATTCACCCCTCCACTTT
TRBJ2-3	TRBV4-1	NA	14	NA	CASSTMRVTDTQYF	TGCGCCAGCAGCACTATGAGGGTGACAGATACACAGTATTTT
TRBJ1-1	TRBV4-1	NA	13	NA	CASSQLLLVRVFF	TGCGCCAGCAGCCAACTTCTGTTAGTTCGTGTTTTCTTT
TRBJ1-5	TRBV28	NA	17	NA	CASRGGWGSGSNRPQHF	TGTGCCAGCAGAGGTGGGTGGGGGTCGGGGAGTAATCGGCCCCAGCATTTT
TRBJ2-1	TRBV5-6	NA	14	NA	CVSSFFSGYNGQFF	TGTGTCAGCAGCTTTTTTAGCGGCTACAATGGGCAGTTCTTC
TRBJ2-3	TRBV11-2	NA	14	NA	CAGSLDREIDTQYF	TGTGCAGGCAGCTTAGATAGGGAGATCGATACGCAGTATTTT
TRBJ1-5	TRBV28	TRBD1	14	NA	CASSLTGDNQPQHF	TGTGCCAGCAGTTTGACAGGGGACAATCAGCCCCAGCATTTT
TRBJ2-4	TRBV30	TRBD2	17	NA	CAWSPIGGTIAKNIQHF	TGTGCCTGGAGTCCCATCGGGGGGACTATAGCCAAAAACATTCAGCACTTC
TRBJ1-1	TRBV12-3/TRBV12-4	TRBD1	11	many	CASTVGQGAFF	TGTGCCAGCACCGTGGGACAGGGGGCTTTCTTT
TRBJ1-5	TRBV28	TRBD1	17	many	CASTIPGQALRNQPQHF	TGTGCCAGCACCATTCCGGGACAGGCCCTGAGGAATCAGCCCCAGCATTTT
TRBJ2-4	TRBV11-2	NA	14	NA	CTSNLAGPKNIQYF	TGTACCAGTAACTTGGCGGGACCGAAAAACATTCAGTACTTC
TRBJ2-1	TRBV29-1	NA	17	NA	CSIVWLVGGLHYNEQFF	TGCAGCATTGTTTGGCTAGTGGGGGGTCTCCACTACAATGAGCAGTTCTTC
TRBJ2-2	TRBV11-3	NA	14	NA	CASSLARRARELLF	TGTGCCAGCAGCTTGGCTAGAAGGGCCAGGGAGCTGCTTTTT
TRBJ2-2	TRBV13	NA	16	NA	CASSSGGLANTGELFF	TGTGCCAGCAGCTCAGGGGGACTAGCGAACACCGGGGAGCTGTTTTTT
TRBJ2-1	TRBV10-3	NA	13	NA	CAISGSEYNEQFF	TGTGCCATCAGTGGGTCGGAGTACAATGAGCAGTTCTTC
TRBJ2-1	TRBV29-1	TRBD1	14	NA	CSVISDRGRNEKFF	TGCAGCGTTATTTCGGACAGGGGGAGAAATGAGAAGTTCTTC
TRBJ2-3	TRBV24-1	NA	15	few	CATSDLDSTKDTQYF	TGTGCCACCAGTGATTTAGACTCGACGAAAGATACGCAGTATTTT